This T cell receptor (beta chain) was identified during a study of T cells after yellow fever vaccination. General study results and limits: The CD4 compartment and the CD8 compartment contained a small share of clonotypes in common.

From the 5' RACE reads, TCRdb called clonotypes with MiXCR, one entry per CDR3 protein. The profile shows 300,000 to 400,000 distinct CDR3 sequences, more than 8.5% of them singletons. On this clonotype: Its antigen is as yet unknown.

With 6 bases removed from V and 7 bases from J, the gap between germline ends came to 22 bases. CDR3 length: 17 residues. The germline V gene encodes CDR1 MNHNS and CDR2 SASEGT. This receptor was taken from a man aged 18 to 30 who received the YFV17D yellow fever vaccine. The sample here was PBMCs, taken on the day of the first yellow fever vaccination. The J gene is TRBJ1-6, the V gene TRBV6-1; no clear D gene. The CDR3 loop is CASRPSDWTDINSPLHF. In DNA form, the CDR3 reads TGTGCCAGCAGGCCCTCTGATTGGACGGATATCAATTCACCCCTCCACTTT.